Each of the 9 T cell receptor beta chains below was sequenced from the same sample in a study of CD8 T cells in ankylosing spondylitis. One entry per CDR3 protein results from TCRdb running MiXCR on the 5' RACE reads. The sample lists some 130,000 distinct CDR3 sequences, about 13% occurring once. Sequences were obtained from blood, either unsorted or a sorted T cell fraction (not recorded which). These TCRs come from a female donor with ankylosing spondylitis or in good health (not recorded which).

This clonotype was seen more than once but under ten times. The chain recombines TRBV12-3 or TRBV12-4 with TRBJ1-2, with no clear D. Trimming stripped 1 base from V and 7 bases from J, with 4 bases between. The CDR3 is 11 residues long. The CDR3 DNA reads as TGTGCCAGCAGTTTAGGGGTTGGCTACACCTTC. This encodes CASSLGVGYTF.

The chain recombines TRBV9 with TRBJ2-7; TRBD1 matches 10 bases. The CDR3 totals 16 residues. J lost 4 bases, V lost 0 bases, and 7 bases had no gene match. CDR1 and CDR2 (germline): SGDLS, YYNGEE. In DNA form, the CDR3 reads TGTGCCAGCAGCGTAGGAGGGACAGGGGAAGTGTACGAGCAGTACTTC. Translation gives CASSVGGTGEVYEQYF.

This clonotype was counted a few times. This chain joins TRBV5-1 and TRBJ2-3; 8 nucleotides agree with TRBD2. J was trimmed by 5 bases and V by 1 base; bases with no gene match: 12. Looked up from germline, CDR1 is SGHRS and CDR2 is YFSETQ. The CDR3 contains 17 residues. The CDR3 sequence: CASSLLREGLSGDTQYF. The DNA of the CDR3 is TGCGCCAGCAGCTTGCTTCGGGAGGGCCTGAGCGGAGATACGCAGTATTTT.

At least ten counts were recorded for this clonotype. The chain recombines TRBV5-1 with TRBJ2-7; the D gene is possibly TRBD2 (5 bases). The CDR3 covers 13 residues. Germline values: CDR1 SGHRS, CDR2 YFSETQ. V was trimmed by 4 bases and J by 2 bases, leaving 10 bases between them. The CDR3 spells CASSPDGTYEQYF. CDR3 nucleotides: TGCGCCAGCAGCCCGGACGGGACCTACGAGCAGTACTTC.

This clonotype was observed at least ten times. V usage is TRBV20-1 and J usage is TRBJ2-1, with D perhaps being TRBD1 or TRBD2 (6 bases each). The CDR3 runs 12 residues. With 3 bases removed from V and 7 bases from J, the gap between germline ends came to 10 bases. The germline gives CDR1 DFQATT, CDR2 SNEGSKA (reference sequence). CDR3 sequence reads: CSASRGGNEQFF. CDR3 DNA: TGCAGTGCTAGCAGGGGAGGAAATGAGCAGTTCTTC.

The V gene is TRBV6-5, the J gene TRBJ2-2; possibly TRBD1 or TRBD2 for D (5 bases each). Trimming cost V 0 bases and J 4 bases, with 15 bases left between them. CDR3 size: 17 residues. Germline CDR1 is MNHEY and CDR2 is SVGAGI. CDR3 loop: CASSYSIGAAGTGELFF. The CDR3 DNA sequence: TGTGCCAGCAGTTACTCGATCGGGGCTGCTGGCACCGGGGAGCTGTTTTTT.

This chain links TRBV11-3 with TRBJ1-3, with 7 bases that match TRBD1. The CDR3 runs 16 residues. The J segment lost 7 bases and the V segment lost 4 bases, leaving 13 bases of the junction unmatched. CDR1 is SGHNT, CDR2 YENEEA, per germline. The CDR3 sequence is CASSYRGRTGGNTIYF. DNA of the CDR3: TGTGCCAGCAGCTACAGGGGACGGACTGGGGGGAACACCATATATTTT.

This clonotype was counted only a few times. This sequence joins TRBV5-1 and TRBJ2-2; 12 positions match TRBD1. The V segment lost 4 bases and the J segment 7 bases; nucleotides outside the gene matches: 14. In germline, CDR1 is SGHRS, CDR2 YFSETQ. This CDR3 is built from 18 residues. The CDR3 region is CASSPEAGTGGTYGELFF. CDR3 nucleotides: TGCGCCAGCAGCCCGGAAGCCGGGACAGGGGGCACATACGGGGAGCTGTTTTTT. Based on the CDR3 plus reference TRBV5-1 and TRBJ2-2, the full variable domain is KAGVTQTPRYLIKTRGQQVTLSCSPISGHRSVSWYQQTPGQGLQFLFEYFSETQRNKGNFPGRFSGRQFSNSRSEMNVSTLELGDSALYLCASSPEAGTGGTYGELFFGEGSRLTVL.

The CDR3 sequence: CASSFRLAGATNTGELFF. CDR3 sequence (DNA): TGTGCCAGCAGCTTCCGACTTGCGGGGGCCACGAACACCGGGGAGCTGTTTTTT. The V and J genes are TRBV11-2 and TRBJ2-2, with D possibly matching TRBD2 (7 bases). This CDR3 comprises 18 residues. Trimming cost V 3 bases and J 0 bases, with 17 bases left between them. Germline CDR1 and CDR2: SGHAT and FQNNGV.